The 32 T cell receptor beta chains reported below all come from one sample, sequenced in a study of blood T cell repertoires in COVID-19. Generated by immunoSEQ multiplex PCR, the TCRdb table keeps only in-frame clones and is missing some. The sample records about 280,000 clones, roughly 85% being singletons. The specimen was PBMCs or T cells enriched from blood (not recorded which). These receptors came from a woman aged 50 to 65 who had recovered from COVID-19.

The CDR3 reads CASSRTGGTGDLLYF. For the CDR3, the DNA is TGCGCCAGCAGCCGAACCGGCGGGACAGGGGATTTATTGTACTTC. The chain links TRBV4-3 to TRBJ2-7, with 10 bases identical to TRBD1. J was trimmed by 12 bases and V by 4 bases; bases with no gene match: 15. Germline V lookup: CDR1 LGHNA, CDR2 YSLEER. CDR3 length equals 15 residues.

The V gene is TRBV5-5, the J gene TRBJ1-5, with no clear D. This CDR3 has 16 amino acids. Trimming took off 0 bases at V and 1 base at J, with 11 bases between the two ends. Germline assignment: CDR1 SGHKS and CDR2 YYEKEE (reference sequence). Written as DNA, the CDR3 is TGTGCCAGCAGCTTGGCCCTTTATGGCAGCAATCAGCCCCAGCATTTT. Its translation is CASSLALYGSNQPQHF.

For this clone: Other DNA variants within this sample encode the same CDR3. The rearrangement joins TRBV19 to TRBJ2-7, with a possible D match to TRBD1 (7 bases). Germline assignment: CDR1 LNHDA and CDR2 SQIVND (reference sequence). V lost 5 bases to trimming and J lost 3 bases, with 14 bases between them. The CDR3 is 14 amino acids. CDR3: CASSLRQGGYEQYF. CDR3 DNA sequence: TGTGCCAGTAGTCTCAGACAGGGAGGCTACGAGCAGTACTTC.

This clone was picked up a small number of times. The chain has TRBV5-5 and TRBJ2-2, with 7 positions matching TRBD2. J was trimmed by 6 bases and V by 2 bases; bases with no gene match: 4. The CDR3 contains 14 residues. Germline-derived CDR1 and CDR2 are SGHKS and YYEKEE (reference sequence). In DNA form, the CDR3 reads TGTGCCAGCAGCTTTTTGCGGGAGTCCGGGGAGCTGTTTTTT. Its protein product is CASSFLRESGELFF.

V and J are TRBV11-2 and TRBJ2-1; D not resolved. Between the trimmed V and J ends, which lost 2 bases and 6 bases, there was a span of 14 bases. Germline lookup yields CDR1 SGHAT and CDR2 FQNNGV. This CDR3 spans 15 amino acids. As DNA, the CDR3 is TGTGCCAGCAGCTTAATCCAGCGCCGAGGCAATGAGCAGTTCTTC. The encoded protein is CASSLIQRRGNEQFF. The full variable domain, completed using reference TRBV11-2 and TRBJ2-1, is EAGVAQSPRYKIIEKRQSVAFWCNPISGHATLYWYQQILGQGPKLLIQFQNNGVVDDSQLPKDRFSAERLKGVDSTLKIQPAKLEDSAVYLCASSLIQRRGNEQFFGPGTRLTVL.

V usage is TRBV5-5 and J usage is TRBJ2-1; D unresolved. V shed 4 bases and J shed 3 bases, with 11 bases lying between them. The CDR3 length is 14 residues. The germline V gene has CDR1 SGHKS and CDR2 YYEKEE (reference sequence). The CDR3 spells CASSTGGGYNEQFF. Written as DNA, the CDR3 is TGTGCCAGCAGCACTGGCGGTGGCTACAATGAGCAGTTCTTC. The complete variable domain, with remaining parts taken from reference TRBV5-5 and TRBJ2-1, reads DAGVTQSPTHLIKTRGQQVTLRCSPISGHKSVSWYQQVLGQGPQFIFQYYEKEERGRGNFPDRFSARQFPNYSSELNVNALLLGDSALYLCASSTGGGYNEQFFGPGTRLTVL.

V is TRBV28 and J is TRBJ1-4; D might be TRBD1 (5 bases). This CDR3 has 15 amino acids. Trimming took off 7 bases at V and 4 bases at J, with 16 bases between the two ends. Germline assignment: CDR1 MDHEN and CDR2 SYDVKM. DNA for the CDR3: TGTGCCAGCACCGCCGGGACTAACGTTAATGAAAAACTGTTTTTT. Translating it yields CASTAGTNVNEKLFF.

The rearrangement uses TRBV19 and TRBJ2-5, with TRBD1 identical over 8 bases. With 5 bases clipped from V and 5 bases from J, the junction kept 7 bases outside the gene matches. The CDR3 runs to 14 residues. The germline V gene encodes CDR1 LNHDA and CDR2 SQIVND (reference sequence). The CDR3 loop reads CASSRTGNTETQYF. CDR3 coding DNA: TGTGCCAGTAGTCGGACAGGGAATACGGAGACCCAGTACTTC. Full variable domain (remainder filled in from reference TRBV19 and TRBJ2-5): DGGITQSPKYLFRKEGQNVTLSCEQNLNHDAMYWYRQDPGQGLRLIYYSQIVNDFQKGDIAEGYSVSREKKESFPLTVTSAQKNPTAFYLCASSRTGNTETQYFGPGTRLLVL.

The V and J genes are TRBV7-9 and TRBJ1-2; 9 nucleotides match TRBD1. This CDR3 contains 14 residues. CDR1 is SEHNR and CDR2 is FQNEAQ in the germline V gene (reference sequence). The trim removed 1 base at V and 8 bases at J, leaving 5 bases unmatched. CDR3 residues: CASSLGGTGNGYTF. Here the CDR3 DNA reads TGTGCCAGCAGCTTAGGAGGGACAGGGAACGGCTACACCTTC.

The rearrangement uses TRBV18 and TRBJ1-4; 10 bases are shared with TRBD1. V shed 4 bases, J shed 8 bases, and the junction held 13 bases outside the gene matches. The CDR3 is 17 residues long. Germline CDR1 and CDR2: KGHSH and LQKENI. The CDR3 reads CASSLLSGGQGKEKLFF. In nucleotides, the CDR3 is TGTGCCAGCTCACTCCTATCTGGGGGACAGGGGAAAGAAAAACTGTTTTTT.

This chain connects TRBV11-1 to TRBJ1-6; unclear D gene. V was shortened by 2 bases and J by 5 bases, with 7 bases between the two germline ends. This CDR3 contains 14 residues. Germline assignment: CDR1 SGHAT and CDR2 FQDESV (reference sequence). CDR3 loop: CASSLIGNNSPLHF. The CDR3 region has the DNA TGTGCCAGCAGCTTAATCGGGAATAATTCACCCCTCCACTTT.

This sequence joins TRBV12-3 or TRBV12-4 and TRBJ1-1; unclear D gene. V shed 6 bases and J shed 0 bases, with 8 bases lying between them. This CDR3 has 13 residues. The CDR3 loop reads CASRSQMNTEAFF. CDR3 DNA: TGTGCCAGCAGATCTCAGATGAACACTGAAGCTTTCTTT.

The gene calls are TRBV29-1 and TRBJ2-7; possibly TRBD1 for D (6 bases). Germline lookup yields CDR1 SQVTM and CDR2 ANQGSEA. The germline V and J ends were trimmed by 5 bases and 9 bases, with 17 bases remaining between them. The CDR3 sequence is 12 residues long. This chain's CDR3 is CSVFDRLGAQYF. The CDR3 nucleotides read TGCAGCGTTTTCGACAGGTTGGGGGCGCAGTACTTC.

This rearrangement joins TRBV19 to TRBJ1-2; D remains ambiguous. This CDR3 is built from 13 residues. The V gene's germline CDR1 is LNHDA and CDR2 SQIVND (reference sequence). Trimming shortened V by 3 bases and J by 2 bases, and 7 bases separated the two germline ends. The DNA for the CDR3 is TGTGCCAGTAGTATGACGAGGAACTATGGCTACACCTTC. It specifies CASSMTRNYGYTF.

The V and J genes are TRBV10-1 and TRBJ2-1; TRBD2 matches at 9 bases. V shed 5 bases and J 5 bases; nucleotides not matched to a gene: 7. CDR3 size: 15 residues. The germline CDR1 and CDR2 sequences are WNHNN and SYGVQD (reference sequence). In nucleotides, the CDR3 is TGCGCCAGCAGTTTCAGCGGGAGGCTGGACAATGAGCAGTTCTTC. This encodes CASSFSGRLDNEQFF.

The gene calls are TRBV25-1 and TRBJ1-4; no clear D gene. V was pared by 6 bases and J by 3 bases, with 23 bases between. The CDR3 has 18 amino acids. Per the germline V gene, CDR1 is MGHDK and CDR2 is SYGVNS. CDR3 coding DNA: TGTGCCAGCAGCCGAAGCGCCCTTTTTAGCAGACCTAATGAAAAACTGTTTTTT. It codes for CASSRSALFSRPNEKLFF.

This clone appeared many times. The chain has TRBV23-1 and TRBJ1-2, with 7 bases matching TRBD1. TRBV23-1 is classed as an ORF, of uncertain function. Trimming took 2 bases from V and 5 from J; bases not matched to a gene: 11. The CDR3 consists of 16 residues. The CDR3 DNA reads as TGCGCCAGCAGTCAAGGGACAGAAGCGTTGATTTATGGCTACACCTTC. Its protein is CASSQGTEALIYGYTF.

This clone showed up just a few times. The chain links TRBV28 to TRBJ1-6, with 7 bases that match TRBD1. V lost 8 bases and J lost 9; bases outside the gene matches: 1. Germline CDR1 MDHEN, CDR2 SYDVKM. The CDR3 runs 11 residues. Here the CDR3 DNA reads TGTGCCAGCCACAGGGGTTCACCCCTCCACTTT. The encoded protein is CASHRGSPLHF.

The CDR3 DNA reads as TGTGCCAGTAGTAGCAGAACAGGGGGACTCCCTTGGAACACTGAAGCTTTCTTT. Translation gives CASSSRTGGLPWNTEAFF. The chain uses TRBV19 and TRBJ1-1; TRBD1 agrees at 8 bases. V lost 4 bases, J lost 1 base, and 14 bases stayed unmatched. This CDR3 region has 18 residues. CDR1 LNHDA and CDR2 SQIVND come from the germline V gene (reference sequence).

The sample holds a few counts of this clone. The chain links TRBV18 to TRBJ1-6, with no clear D. Germline values: CDR1 KGHSH, CDR2 LQKENI. V gave up 2 bases and J gave up 14 bases, with 16 bases separating them. This CDR3 has 14 amino acids. This chain's CDR3 is CASSPLPAESSLHF. The CDR3 DNA reads as TGTGCCAGCTCACCATTACCAGCGGAATCGTCCCTCCACTTT.

The J gene is TRBJ2-2, the V gene TRBV27; D is undetermined. Trimming pared 4 bases from V and 6 bases from J, leaving 6 bases between. CDR3 length equals 12 residues. CDR1 and CDR2 (germline): MNHEY, SMNVEV (reference sequence). In nucleotides, the CDR3 is TGTGCCAGCAGTTCTCTCCCCGGGGAGCTGTTTTTT. This sequence encodes CASSSLPGELFF.

The V call is TRBV7-7, the J call TRBJ2-3; 11 bases map to TRBD1. Germline CDR1 reads SSHAT; CDR2 reads FNYEAQ (reference sequence). J gave up 4 bases and V 5 bases, and 5 bases lay outside the gene matches. The CDR3 totals 15 residues. Here the CDR3 DNA reads TGTGCCAGCAGCCAGGGACAGGGGGGGGCAGATACGCAGTATTTT. Translating gives CASSQGQGGADTQYF. The complete variable domain, with remaining parts taken from reference TRBV7-7 and TRBJ2-3, reads GAGVSQSPRYKVTKRGQDVTLRCDPISSHATLYWYQQALGQGPEFLTYFNYEAQPDKSGLPSDRFSAERPEGSISTLTIQRTEQRDSAMYRCASSQGQGGADTQYFGPGTRLTVL.

This clone was counted many times. The chain combines TRBV5-1 with TRBJ1-6; 9 positions match TRBD1. Germline V gene data show CDR1 as SGHRS and CDR2 as YFSETQ. The CDR3 spans 17 residues. Trimming cost V 2 bases and J 7 bases; bases outside gene matches: 10. The CDR3 loop is CASSFTGQGSGNSPLHF. The CDR3 nucleotides read TGCGCCAGCAGCTTCACTGGACAGGGGAGTGGAAATTCACCCCTCCACTTT.

This clone is a singleton in its sample. The chain is built from TRBV6-5 and TRBJ2-5; the match to TRBD1 covers 7 bases. The ends lost 6 bases at V and 3 bases at J; junction bases unmatched: 10. CDR3 length: 15 residues. Germline V gene sequence: CDR1 MNHEY, CDR2 SVGAGI. In DNA form, the CDR3 reads TGTGCCAGCAGCGACCCGCCTACAGGGGAAGAGACCCAGTACTTC. It translates to CASSDPPTGEETQYF.

The chain couples TRBV7-3 to TRBJ2-1, with D possibly matching TRBD1 (5 bases). The CDR3 length is 13 residues. The V gene lost 2 bases and the J gene lost 4 bases, with 6 bases spanning the gap. Per germline, CDR1 SGHTA and CDR2 FQGTGA. The CDR3 here is CASSLSGYNEQFF. CDR3 nucleotide sequence: TGTGCCAGCAGCTTATCAGGGTACAATGAGCAGTTCTTC.

CDR3 residues: CASSQEVTGNNEKLFF. DNA of the CDR3: TGTGCCAGCAGCCAAGAAGTAACAGGGAATAATGAAAAACTGTTTTTT. The chain recombines TRBV4-2 with TRBJ1-4; D is possibly TRBD1 (6 bases). CDR1 and CDR2 from the germline V gene are LGHNA and YNFKEQ. Deletions cut 0 bases from V and 4 bases from J, with 12 bases between. The CDR3 consists of 16 residues.

The chain couples TRBV19 to TRBJ2-1; D unresolved. V shed 2 bases and J shed 15 bases, with 17 bases lying between them. Germline loops: CDR1 LNHDA, CDR2 SQIVND (reference sequence). The CDR3 contains 13 residues. CDR3 bases: TGTGCCAGTAGTATAAACCCTGAGGCCCCTCCGTTCTTC. This codes for CASSINPEAPPFF.

The chain uses TRBV18 and TRBJ2-2; D is perhaps TRBD1 (6 bases). The CDR3 covers 15 residues. Germline V CDR1 and CDR2: KGHSH, LQKENI. The V end was cut by 2 bases, the J end by 5 bases, with 12 bases between. The CDR3 DNA sequence: TGTGCCAGCTCACCAGTGGGGGCAAAAACCGGGGAGCTGTTTTTT. This codes for CASSPVGAKTGELFF.

This clone was counted once. This chain joins TRBV5-1 and TRBJ2-1, with 12 bases lining up with TRBD2. The CDR3 is made up of 15 amino acids. Germline V gene sequence: CDR1 SGHRS, CDR2 YFSETQ. V lost 6 bases, J lost 9 bases, and 10 bases stayed unmatched. The CDR3 nucleotides read TGCGCCAGCAACCCGACTAGCGGGGGAGCTGGTGAGCAGTTCTTC. Translated, it gives CASNPTSGGAGEQFF.

V usage is TRBV28 and J usage is TRBJ1-1, with D unclear. Germline values: CDR1 MDHEN, CDR2 SYDVKM. The CDR3 spans 17 residues. V was pared by 4 bases and J by 4 bases, with 22 bases between. CDR3 residues: CASSSLSGLRYGTEAFF. For the CDR3, the DNA is TGTGCCAGCAGTTCCCTCTCGGGTCTACGGTATGGCACTGAAGCTTTCTTT.

The chain employs TRBV7-3 and TRBJ1-2; TRBD1 agrees at 11 bases. The length of the CDR3 is 14 residues. Trimming took 2 bases from V and 7 from J; bases not matched to a gene: 3. The germline CDR1 and CDR2 sequences are SGHTA and FQGTGA. Written as DNA, the CDR3 is TGTGCCAGCAGCTTAGGACAGGGGGCCAGTGGCTACACCTTC. Amino acids: CASSLGQGASGYTF. Full variable domain (rest looked up from reference TRBV7-3 and TRBJ1-2): GAGVSQTPSNKVTEKGKYVELRCDPISGHTALYWYRQSLGQGPEFLIYFQGTGAADDSGLPNDRFFAVRPEGSVSTLKIQRTERGDSAVYLCASSLGQGASGYTFGSGTRLTVV.

Only one count was recorded for this clone. V usage is TRBV18 and J usage is TRBJ2-1, with 8 positions matching TRBD2. Germline V lookup: CDR1 KGHSH, CDR2 LQKENI. This CDR3 spans 17 amino acids. The junction had 11 bases not matched to a gene; V was cut back by 3 bases and J by 4 bases. CDR3 sequence (DNA): TGTGCCAGCTCACCGAGGGCCACTAGCGGACCTTACAATGAGCAGTTCTTC. Translated: CASSPRATSGPYNEQFF.